These 26 T cell receptor beta chains came from one sample sequenced in a study of OX40 agonist ivuxolimab in advanced cancers. Produced via immunoSEQ multiplex PCR; TCRdb's table is partial and in-frame only. The sample gives 65,000 to 75,000 clones, approximately 85% of which show up once; around 2% is in the top ten. The input for sequencing was CD4+ or CD8+ T cells sorted from blood, taken in a trial of the OX40 agonist ivuxolimab. The receptors derive from an adult with an advanced solid tumor such as melanoma, head and neck, liver or kidney cancer.

The V and J genes are TRBV6-5 and TRBJ1-2; no clear D gene. CDR3 length equals 12 residues. With 4 bases removed from V and 4 bases from J, the gap between germline ends came to 7 bases. The V gene's germline CDR1 is MNHEY and CDR2 SVGAGI. CDR3 region: CASSSSVYGYTF. For the CDR3, the DNA is TGTGCCAGCAGTTCATCGGTCTATGGCTACACCTTC.

The chain carries TRBV5-1 and TRBJ2-3; D is unclear. Germline CDR1 reads SGHRS; CDR2 reads YFSETQ. V dropped 0 bases and J dropped 2 bases, with 7 bases sitting between them. The CDR3 runs to 14 residues. The CDR3 region is CASSLALNTDTQYF. The CDR3 DNA reads as TGCGCCAGCAGCTTGGCCCTAAACACAGATACGCAGTATTTT.

V and J are TRBV29-1 and TRBJ1-2; TRBD1 agrees at 7 bases. Germline V CDR1 and CDR2: SQVTM, ANQGSEA. Trimming removed 2 bases from V and 4 bases from J; junction bases left unmatched: 1. CDR3 length: 12 residues. CDR3 in DNA: TGCAGCGTTGAAAGGACAGGCTATGGCTACACCTTC. Protein product: CSVERTGYGYTF.

The V gene is TRBV28, the J gene TRBJ1-2, with a weak D call TRBD1 (5 bases). V shed 4 bases and J shed 7 bases, with 10 bases lying between them. CDR1 MDHEN and CDR2 SYDVKM come from the germline V gene. The CDR3 consists of 12 residues. CDR3 DNA: TGTGCCAGCAGTTCCAGGGTGGCTGGCTACACCTTC. Its translation: CASSSRVAGYTF.

The table lists this clone with a count of one. This sequence joins TRBV7-2 and TRBJ2-2; 7 bases map to TRBD2. Germline CDR1 and CDR2: SGHTA and FQGNSA. V gave up 8 bases and J gave up 1 base; unmatched junction bases: 4. The CDR3 has 14 amino acids. CDR3 DNA sequence: TGTGCCAGCCCTGGGGGGGGGAACACCGGGGAGCTGTTTTTT. This sequence encodes CASPGGGNTGELFF.

CDR3 in amino acids: CASSFGFQETQYF. The CDR3 region has the DNA TGTGCCAGCAGCTTTGGGTTTCAAGAGACCCAGTACTTC. The chain links TRBV11-2 to TRBJ2-5; D is ambiguous. Germline V gene lookup returns CDR1 SGHAT and CDR2 FQNNGV. Trimming shortened V by 3 bases and J by 2 bases, and 7 bases separated the two germline ends. The CDR3 is 13 amino acids.

The chain has TRBV28 and TRBJ1-4, with D hard to call. CDR3 length: 11 residues. Trimming took 6 bases from V and 4 from J, leaving 3 bases between them. Germline lookup yields CDR1 MDHEN and CDR2 SYDVKM. For the CDR3, the DNA is TGTGCCAGCAGAAGTAATGAAAAACTGTTTTTT. This codes for CASRSNEKLFF.

The V and J genes are TRBV10-2 and TRBJ1-2; maybe TRBD1 (5 bases). Germline V CDR1 and CDR2: WSHSY, SAAADI. The germline V and J ends were trimmed by 6 bases and 1 base, with 18 bases remaining between them. CDR3 length: 16 residues. The CDR3 region has the DNA TGCGCCAGCAGCCCGGGGGTCAGAGTTGATAACTATGGCTACACCTTC. Translated, it gives CASSPGVRVDNYGYTF.

V usage is TRBV30 and J usage is TRBJ2-2; TRBD1 matches 8 bases. This CDR3 is 16 amino acids long. Trimming removed 2 bases from V and 7 bases from J; junction bases left unmatched: 12. Germline V gene lookup returns CDR1 GTSNPN and CDR2 SVGIG (reference sequence). The DNA for the CDR3 is TGTGCCTGGAGTTTGAAGAGGACAGGGTTTAGCGGGGAGCTGTTTTTT. It translates to CAWSLKRTGFSGELFF.

The CDR3 here is CASSLGSYNEQFF. CDR3 sequence (DNA): TGTGCCAGCAGCTTAGGATCCTACAATGAGCAGTTCTTC. The rearrangement joins TRBV7-6 to TRBJ2-1; D remains ambiguous. The CDR3 extends over 13 amino acids. The germline V gene has CDR1 SGHVS and CDR2 FNYEAQ. Trimming removed 1 base from V and 1 base from J, with 2 bases in between.

V and J are TRBV9 and TRBJ1-2; D possibly corresponds to TRBD1 (6 bases). The V end was cut by 3 bases, the J end by 2 bases, with 17 bases between. This CDR3 has 16 residues. CDR1 is SGDLS and CDR2 is YYNGEE in the germline V gene. The CDR3 loop is CASSAGGQASNYGYTF. The CDR3 coding sequence is TGTGCCAGCAGCGCCGGGGGGCAGGCCAGCAACTATGGCTACACCTTC.

This chain joins TRBV5-6 and TRBJ1-2; no reliable D call. CDR1 SGHDT and CDR2 YYEEEE come from the germline V gene. This CDR3 is built from 13 residues. The V gene lost 2 bases and the J gene lost 3 bases, with 8 bases spanning the gap. The CDR3 reads CASSFGSDYGYTF. CDR3 nucleotides: TGTGCCAGCAGCTTTGGTAGCGACTATGGCTACACCTTC.

The CDR3 is CASSLPGQGLEAFF. DNA for the CDR3: TGTGCCAGCAGTCTCCCGGGACAGGGGCTTGAAGCTTTCTTT. V is TRBV6-6 and J is TRBJ1-1, with 10 positions matching TRBD1. Germline-derived CDR1 and CDR2 are MNHNY and SVGAGI (reference sequence). J gave up 7 bases and V 5 bases, and 7 bases lay outside the gene matches. The CDR3 sequence is 14 residues long.

This chain links TRBV11-1 with TRBJ2-1, with TRBD2 matching 14 bases. The CDR3 covers 14 residues. CDR1 and CDR2 from the germline V gene are SGHAT and FQDESV (reference sequence). V lost 5 bases and J lost 9; bases outside the gene matches: 3. DNA of the CDR3: TGTGCCAGCAGCCCAGGGACTAGCGGGGGTGAGCAGTTCTTC. Encoded protein: CASSPGTSGGEQFF.

The chain recombines TRBV7-3 with TRBJ1-2; 7 bases line up with TRBD1. Trimming cost V 0 bases and J 3 bases; bases outside gene matches: 1. The germline CDR1 and CDR2 sequences are SGHTA and FQGTGA. The CDR3 loop spans 14 amino acids. The CDR3 loop is CASSLTGGDYGYTF. Written as DNA, the CDR3 is TGTGCCAGCAGCTTAACAGGGGGCGACTATGGCTACACCTTC.

This clone was counted once. V gene TRBV5-6 combines with J gene TRBJ1-1; a possible D gene is TRBD1 (5 bases). The CDR3 has 15 amino acids. The germline gives CDR1 SGHDT, CDR2 YYEEEE. The V gene lost 0 bases and the J gene lost 1 base, with 10 bases spanning the gap. CDR3 amino acids: CASSLVGETNTEAFF. The DNA for the CDR3 is TGTGCCAGCAGCTTGGTGGGGGAAACGAACACTGAAGCTTTCTTT.

This chain links TRBV28 with TRBJ1-5; tentative D call: TRBD1 (5 bases). The CDR3 contains 15 residues. V lost 6 bases to trimming and J lost 2 bases, with 14 bases between them. Germline lookup yields CDR1 MDHEN and CDR2 SYDVKM. CDR3: CASSPGADGNQPQHF. CDR3 sequence (DNA): TGTGCCAGCAGCCCCGGGGCAGACGGCAATCAGCCCCAGCATTTT.

This clone was counted a single time. The chain links TRBV7-8 to TRBJ1-1, with D perhaps TRBD1 (6 bases). Trimming shortened V by 0 bases and J by 5 bases, and 16 bases separated the two germline ends. Germline CDR1 is SGHVS and CDR2 is FQNEAQ. The CDR3 spans 16 residues. In nucleotides, the CDR3 is TGTGCCAGCAGCTTAGCGGGGCCCAGGGGTTGGACTGAAGCTTTCTTT. Amino acids: CASSLAGPRGWTEAFF.

This clone was seen a few times. The chain's CDR3 is CASSRTLFGGSEQYF. The CDR3 DNA sequence: TGTGCCAGCTCCCGAACTCTCTTCGGGGGGAGCGAGCAGTACTTC. The chain employs TRBV7-9 and TRBJ2-7, with 7 bases identical to TRBD2. Germline CDR1 SEHNR, CDR2 FQNEAQ (reference sequence). The CDR3 is 15 residues long. The V and J ends lost 8 bases and 6 bases, in that order; junction bases with no gene match: 16.

The chain's CDR3 is CASSPRRNSYEQYF. The CDR3 DNA is TGTGCCAGCAGCCCAAGAAGAAACTCCTACGAGCAGTACTTC. The chain is built from TRBV7-2 and TRBJ2-7; D not certain. This CDR3 comprises 14 residues. Per the germline V gene, CDR1 is SGHTA and CDR2 is FQGNSA. Deletions cut 5 bases from V and 0 bases from J, with 11 bases between. The variable domain in full, completed from reference TRBV7-2 and TRBJ2-7, reads GAGVSQSPSNKVTEKGKDVELRCDPISGHTALYWYRQSLGQGLEFLIYFQGNSAPDKSGLPSDRFSAERTGGSVSTLTIQRTQQEDSAVYLCASSPRRNSYEQYFGPGTRLTVT.

The chain carries TRBV10-3 and TRBJ1-5, with D perhaps matching TRBD1 (6 bases). From germline, CDR1 is ENHRY and CDR2 SYGVKD. CDR3 length equals 14 residues. V lost 4 bases and J 5 bases, leaving 12 bases between the germline ends. The chain's CDR3 is CAISGRQEDQPQHF. The CDR3 DNA follows: TGTGCCATCAGTGGCCGACAGGAGGATCAGCCCCAGCATTTT.

This clone showed up just a few times. The chain uses TRBV16 and TRBJ1-1, with D possibly TRBD1 on 6 matching bases. Germline V lookup: CDR1 KGHSY, CDR2 FQNENV. The length of the CDR3 is 13 residues. Trimming shortened V by 6 bases and J by 7 bases, and 15 bases separated the two germline ends. The chain's CDR3 is CASRPGEGIEAFF. In DNA form, the CDR3 reads TGTGCCAGCAGGCCAGGGGAGGGGATTGAAGCTTTCTTT.

CDR3 nucleotide sequence: TGTGCCAGCGGCGGGGACAACATGAACACTGAAGCTTTCTTT. It translates to CASGGDNMNTEAFF. The chain links TRBV9 to TRBJ1-1; the D gene is possibly TRBD1 (6 bases). The CDR3 runs to 14 residues. Trimming removed 7 bases at V and 0 bases at J, with 13 bases between. Germline CDR1 SGDLS, CDR2 YYNGEE.

The chain recombines TRBV7-3 with TRBJ2-3, with TRBD2 matching 12 bases. V lost 4 bases to trimming and J lost 4 bases; unmatched junction nucleotides: 6. This CDR3 comprises 16 residues. Per the germline V gene, CDR1 is SGHTA and CDR2 is FQGTGA. The CDR3 protein is CASSSGGTSGSDTQYF. In DNA form, the CDR3 reads TGTGCCAGCAGCTCAGGCGGGACTAGCGGGTCAGATACGCAGTATTTT. Supplemented by reference TRBV7-3 and TRBJ2-3, the full variable domain reads GAGVSQTPSNKVTEKGKYVELRCDPISGHTALYWYRQSLGQGPEFLIYFQGTGAADDSGLPNDRFFAVRPEGSVSTLKIQRTERGDSAVYLCASSSGGTSGSDTQYFGPGTRLTVL.

The chain recombines TRBV28 with TRBJ2-1; 8 bases are a match to TRBD2. The CDR3 contains 12 residues. The V gene's germline CDR1 is MDHEN and CDR2 SYDVKM. V lost 5 bases, J lost 13 bases, and 7 bases stayed unmatched. CDR3 in DNA: TGTGCCAGCAGTCGGGGGGGCTGGCAACAGTTCTTC. Its protein is CASSRGGWQQFF.

The rearrangement uses TRBV30 and TRBJ2-1; the D gene is possibly TRBD2 (5 bases). This CDR3 contains 12 residues. V dropped 7 bases and J dropped 4 bases, with 11 bases sitting between them. The germline gives CDR1 GTSNPN, CDR2 SVGIG (reference sequence). This CDR3 reads CASGSGYNEQFF. The CDR3 DNA reads as TGTGCCTCGGGAAGCGGATACAATGAGCAGTTCTTC.